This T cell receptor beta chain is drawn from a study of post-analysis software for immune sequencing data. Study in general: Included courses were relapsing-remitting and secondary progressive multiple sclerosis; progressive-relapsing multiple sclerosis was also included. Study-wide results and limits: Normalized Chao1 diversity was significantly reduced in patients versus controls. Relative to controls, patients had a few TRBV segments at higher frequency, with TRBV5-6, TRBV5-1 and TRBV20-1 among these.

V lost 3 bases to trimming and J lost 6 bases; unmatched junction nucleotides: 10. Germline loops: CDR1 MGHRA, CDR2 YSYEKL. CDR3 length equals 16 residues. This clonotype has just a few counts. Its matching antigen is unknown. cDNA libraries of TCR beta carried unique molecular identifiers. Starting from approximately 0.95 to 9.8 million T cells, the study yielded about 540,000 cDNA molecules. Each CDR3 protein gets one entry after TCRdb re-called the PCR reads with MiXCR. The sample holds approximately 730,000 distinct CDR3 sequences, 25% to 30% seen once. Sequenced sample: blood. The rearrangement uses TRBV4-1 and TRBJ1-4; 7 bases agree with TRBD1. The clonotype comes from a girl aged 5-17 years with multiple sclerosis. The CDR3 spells CASSHIGGLRDEKLFF. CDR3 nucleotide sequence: TGCGCCAGCAGCCACATAGGGGGCTTGAGGGATGAAAAACTGTTTTTT.